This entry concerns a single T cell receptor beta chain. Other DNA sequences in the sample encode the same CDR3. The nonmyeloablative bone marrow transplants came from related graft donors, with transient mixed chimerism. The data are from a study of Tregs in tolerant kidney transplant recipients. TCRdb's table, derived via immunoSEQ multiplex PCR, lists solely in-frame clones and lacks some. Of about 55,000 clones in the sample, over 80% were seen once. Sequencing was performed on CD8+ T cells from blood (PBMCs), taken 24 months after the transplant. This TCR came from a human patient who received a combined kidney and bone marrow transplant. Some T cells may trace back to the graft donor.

CDR3 loop: CAISESAPYSPLHF. Written as DNA, the CDR3 is TGTGCCATCAGTGAGTCAGCGCCTTACTCACCCCTCCACTTT. The chain couples TRBV10-3 to TRBJ1-6; no clear D. CDR3 size: 14 residues. V gave up 0 bases and J gave up 10 bases, with 10 bases separating them. The V gene's germline CDR1 is ENHRY and CDR2 SYGVKD.